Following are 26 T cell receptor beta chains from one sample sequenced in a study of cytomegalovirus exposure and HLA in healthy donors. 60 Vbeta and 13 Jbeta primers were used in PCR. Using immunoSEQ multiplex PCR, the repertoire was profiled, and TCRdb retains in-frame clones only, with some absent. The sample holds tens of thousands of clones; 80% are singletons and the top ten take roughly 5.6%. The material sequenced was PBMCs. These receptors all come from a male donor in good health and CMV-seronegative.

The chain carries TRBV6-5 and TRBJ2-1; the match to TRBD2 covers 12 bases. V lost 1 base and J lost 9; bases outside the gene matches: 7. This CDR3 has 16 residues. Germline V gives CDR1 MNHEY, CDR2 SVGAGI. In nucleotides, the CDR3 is TGTGCCAGCAGTTACTTGGCTAGCGGGGGGGCGAGTGAGCAGTTCTTC. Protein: CASSYLASGGASEQFF.

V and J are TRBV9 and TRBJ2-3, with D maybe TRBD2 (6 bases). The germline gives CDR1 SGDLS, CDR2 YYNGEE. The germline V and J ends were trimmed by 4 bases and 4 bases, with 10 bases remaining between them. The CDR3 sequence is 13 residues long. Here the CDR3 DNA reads TGTGCCAGCAGCTCGGGGGTTGCAGATACGCAGTATTTT. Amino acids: CASSSGVADTQYF.

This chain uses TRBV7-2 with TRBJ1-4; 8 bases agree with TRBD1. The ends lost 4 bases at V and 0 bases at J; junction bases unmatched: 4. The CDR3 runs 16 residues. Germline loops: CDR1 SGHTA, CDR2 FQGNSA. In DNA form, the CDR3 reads TGTGCCAGCAGCTCAGGACAGGGAGCAACTAATGAAAAACTGTTTTTT. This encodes CASSSGQGATNEKLFF.

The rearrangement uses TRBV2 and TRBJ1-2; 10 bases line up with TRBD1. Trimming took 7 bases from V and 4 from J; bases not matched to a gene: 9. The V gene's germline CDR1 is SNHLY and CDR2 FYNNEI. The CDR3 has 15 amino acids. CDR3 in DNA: TGTGCCAGCAATATGGGACAGGGGATAGTCTATGGCTACACCTTC. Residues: CASNMGQGIVYGYTF.

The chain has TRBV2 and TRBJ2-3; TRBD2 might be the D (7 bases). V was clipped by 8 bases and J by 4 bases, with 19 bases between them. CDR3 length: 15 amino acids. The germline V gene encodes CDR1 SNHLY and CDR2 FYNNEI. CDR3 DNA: TGTGCCAGCTCCATCCTGGGCGGGGGCGCAGATACGCAGTATTTT. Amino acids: CASSILGGGADTQYF.

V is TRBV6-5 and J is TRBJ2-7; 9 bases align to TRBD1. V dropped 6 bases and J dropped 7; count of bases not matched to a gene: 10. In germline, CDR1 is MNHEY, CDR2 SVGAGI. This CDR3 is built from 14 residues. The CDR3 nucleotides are TGTGCCAGCAGGCCGCGGGACAGGGCCAAAGAGCAGTACTTC. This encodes CASRPRDRAKEQYF.

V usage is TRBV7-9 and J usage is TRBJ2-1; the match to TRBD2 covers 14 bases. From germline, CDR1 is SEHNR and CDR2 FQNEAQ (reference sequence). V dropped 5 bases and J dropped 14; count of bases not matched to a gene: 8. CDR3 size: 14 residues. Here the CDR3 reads CASSPPGLAGAKFF. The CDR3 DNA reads TGTGCCAGCAGCCCCCCGGGACTAGCGGGGGCAAAGTTCTTC.

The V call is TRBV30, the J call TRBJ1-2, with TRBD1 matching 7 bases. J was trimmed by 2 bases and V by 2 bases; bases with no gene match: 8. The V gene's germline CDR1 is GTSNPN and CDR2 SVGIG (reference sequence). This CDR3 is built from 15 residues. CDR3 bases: TGTGCCTGGAGTCCAATACAGGGGTGGAACTATGGCTACACCTTC. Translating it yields CAWSPIQGWNYGYTF.

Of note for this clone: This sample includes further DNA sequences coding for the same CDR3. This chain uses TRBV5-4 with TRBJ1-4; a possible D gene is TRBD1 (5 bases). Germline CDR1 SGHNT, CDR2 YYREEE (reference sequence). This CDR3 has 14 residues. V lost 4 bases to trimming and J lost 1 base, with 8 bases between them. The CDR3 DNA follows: TGTGCCAGCAGCCCGGGGGGAACTAATGAAAAACTGTTTTTT. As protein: CASSPGGTNEKLFF.

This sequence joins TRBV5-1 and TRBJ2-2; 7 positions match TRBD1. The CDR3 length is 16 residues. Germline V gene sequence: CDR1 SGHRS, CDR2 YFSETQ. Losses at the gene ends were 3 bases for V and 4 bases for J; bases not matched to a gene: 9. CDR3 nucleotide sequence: TGCGCCAGCAGCTGGCCCCCGGGACAGCGCACCGGGGAGCTGTTTTTT. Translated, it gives CASSWPPGQRTGELFF.

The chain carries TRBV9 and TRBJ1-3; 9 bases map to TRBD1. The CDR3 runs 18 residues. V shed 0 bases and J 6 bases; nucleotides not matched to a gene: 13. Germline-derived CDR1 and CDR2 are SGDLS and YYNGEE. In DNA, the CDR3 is TGTGCCAGCAGCGTAGGGGGACAGGGCTTGATATGGGCAAACACCATATATTTT. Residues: CASSVGGQGLIWANTIYF.

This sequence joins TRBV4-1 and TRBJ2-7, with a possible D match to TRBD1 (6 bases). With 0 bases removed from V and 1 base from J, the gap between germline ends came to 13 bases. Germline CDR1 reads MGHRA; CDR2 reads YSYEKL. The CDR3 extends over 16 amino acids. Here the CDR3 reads CASSQEQGLASYEQYF. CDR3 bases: TGCGCCAGCAGCCAAGAGCAGGGGCTGGCGTCCTACGAGCAGTACTTC.

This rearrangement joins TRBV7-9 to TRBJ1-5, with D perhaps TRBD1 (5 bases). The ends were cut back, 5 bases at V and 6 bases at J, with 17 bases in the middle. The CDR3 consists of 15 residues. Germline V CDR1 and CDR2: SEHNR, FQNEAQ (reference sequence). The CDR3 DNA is TGTGCCAGCAGCACCGAGACAGAAGAGAGTCAGCCCCAGCATTTT. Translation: CASSTETEESQPQHF.

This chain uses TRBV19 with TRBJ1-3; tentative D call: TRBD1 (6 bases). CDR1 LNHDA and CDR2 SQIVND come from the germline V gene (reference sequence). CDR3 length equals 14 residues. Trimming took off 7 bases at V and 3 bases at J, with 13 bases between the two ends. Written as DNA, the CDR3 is TGTGCCAGTATTAACAGGGCTGATGGAAACACCATATATTTT. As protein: CASINRADGNTIYF.

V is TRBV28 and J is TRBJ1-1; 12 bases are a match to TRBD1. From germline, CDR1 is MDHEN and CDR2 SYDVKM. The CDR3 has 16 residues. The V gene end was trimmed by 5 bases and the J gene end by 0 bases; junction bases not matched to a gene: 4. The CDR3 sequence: CASSSGTGGLNTEAFF. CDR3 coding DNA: TGTGCCAGCAGTAGCGGGACAGGGGGCTTGAACACTGAAGCTTTCTTT.

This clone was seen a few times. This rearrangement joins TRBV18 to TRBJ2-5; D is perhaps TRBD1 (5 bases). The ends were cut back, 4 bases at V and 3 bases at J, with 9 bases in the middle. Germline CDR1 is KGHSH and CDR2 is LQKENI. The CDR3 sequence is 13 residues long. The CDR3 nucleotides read TGTGCCAGCTCACAGACCAGGGAAGAGACCCAGTACTTC. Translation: CASSQTREETQYF.

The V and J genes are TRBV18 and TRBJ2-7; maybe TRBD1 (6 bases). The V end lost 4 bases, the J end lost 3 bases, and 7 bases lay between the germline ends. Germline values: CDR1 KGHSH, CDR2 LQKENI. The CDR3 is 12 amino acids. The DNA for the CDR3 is TGTGCCAGCTCACAGACAGGCTACGAGCAGTACTTC. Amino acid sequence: CASSQTGYEQYF.

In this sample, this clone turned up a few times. CDR3 nucleotides: TGTGCCAGTAGTATAATGGACAGCTACAATCAGCCCCAGCATTTT. Its translation is CASSIMDSYNQPQHF. V usage is TRBV19 and J usage is TRBJ1-5; D may be TRBD1 (6 bases). CDR1 and CDR2 from the germline V gene are LNHDA and SQIVND (reference sequence). The CDR3 has 15 amino acids. V was cut by 2 bases and J by 3 bases, with 11 bases left in between.

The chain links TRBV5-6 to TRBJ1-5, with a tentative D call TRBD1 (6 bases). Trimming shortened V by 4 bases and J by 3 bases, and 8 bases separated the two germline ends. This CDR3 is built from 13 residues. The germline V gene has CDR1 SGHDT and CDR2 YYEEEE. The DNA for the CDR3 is TGTGCCAGCAGCCGGACAGCCAATCAGCCCCAGCATTTT. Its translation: CASSRTANQPQHF.

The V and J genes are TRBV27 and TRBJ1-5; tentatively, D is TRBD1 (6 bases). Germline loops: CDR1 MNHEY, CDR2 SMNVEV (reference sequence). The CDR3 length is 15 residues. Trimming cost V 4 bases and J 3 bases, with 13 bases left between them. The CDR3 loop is CASSSKYRVNQPQHF. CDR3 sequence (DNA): TGTGCCAGCAGTTCTAAATACAGGGTCAATCAGCCCCAGCATTTT.

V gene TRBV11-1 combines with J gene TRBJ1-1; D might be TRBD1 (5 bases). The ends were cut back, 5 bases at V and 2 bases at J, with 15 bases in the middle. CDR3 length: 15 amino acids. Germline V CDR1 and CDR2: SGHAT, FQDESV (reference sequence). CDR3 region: CASSPRRGNNTEAFF. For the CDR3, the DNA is TGTGCCAGCAGCCCGAGGAGGGGTAATAACACTGAAGCTTTCTTT.

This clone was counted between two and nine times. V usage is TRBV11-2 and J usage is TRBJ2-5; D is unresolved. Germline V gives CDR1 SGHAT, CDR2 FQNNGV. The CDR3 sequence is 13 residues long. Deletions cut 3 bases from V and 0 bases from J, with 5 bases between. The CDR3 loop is CASSLSDQETQYF. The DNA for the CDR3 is TGTGCCAGCAGCTTGTCAGACCAAGAGACCCAGTACTTC.

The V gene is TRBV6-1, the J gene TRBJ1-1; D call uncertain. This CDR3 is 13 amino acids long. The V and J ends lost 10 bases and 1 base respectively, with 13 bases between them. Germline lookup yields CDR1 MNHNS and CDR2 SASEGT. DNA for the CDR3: TGTGCCATCGCGGCCAGTCCGAACACTGAAGCTTTCTTT. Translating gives CAIAASPNTEAFF.

The CDR3 spells CASSDGDSYNEKLFF. The CDR3 region has the DNA TGTGCCAGCAGTGATGGGGACAGCTATAATGAAAAACTGTTTTTT. The V and J genes are TRBV6-1 and TRBJ1-4; 7 bases line up with TRBD1. CDR1 MNHNS and CDR2 SASEGT come from the germline V gene. This CDR3 region has 15 residues. V lost 3 bases and J lost 4; bases outside the gene matches: 5.

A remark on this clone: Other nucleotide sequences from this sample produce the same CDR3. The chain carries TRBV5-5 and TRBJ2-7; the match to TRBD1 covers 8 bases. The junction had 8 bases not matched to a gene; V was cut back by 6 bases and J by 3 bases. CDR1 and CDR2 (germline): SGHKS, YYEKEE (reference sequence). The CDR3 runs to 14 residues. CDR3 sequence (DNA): TGTGCCAGCACCTCCGGACAGGGAAACTACGAGCAGTACTTC. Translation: CASTSGQGNYEQYF.

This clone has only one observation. CDR3 region: CASSQNSNQPQHF. The CDR3 bases are TGTGCCAGCAGTCAGAATAGCAATCAGCCCCAGCATTTT. The chain combines TRBV5-8 with TRBJ1-5, with D uncertain. Per germline, CDR1 SGHTS and CDR2 YDEGEE. V lost 5 bases, J lost 0 bases, and 6 bases lay in between. The CDR3 is made up of 13 amino acids. Based on the CDR3 plus reference TRBV5-8 and TRBJ1-5, the full variable domain is EAGVTQSPTHLIKTRGQQATLRCSPISGHTSVYWYQQALGLGLQFLLWYDEGEERNRGNFPPRFSGRQFPNYSSELNVNALELEDSALYLCASSQNSNQPQHFGDGTRLSIL.